Below are 30 T cell receptor beta chains sequenced from a single sample in a study of cytomegalovirus exposure and HLA in healthy donors. A multiplex PCR was run with 60 Vbeta primers and 13 Jbeta primers. Assay used: immunoSEQ multiplex PCR; TCRdb lists only in-frame clones, some missing. The sample consists of 150,000 to 200,000 clones, around nine tenths of them appearing once. The specimen was PBMCs. The receptors derive from a young woman in good health and CMV-seronegative.

The J gene is TRBJ2-2, the V gene TRBV30; D ambiguous. V was cut by 7 bases and J by 4 bases, with 10 bases left in between. Germline-derived CDR1 and CDR2 are GTSNPN and SVGIG (reference sequence). The CDR3 consists of 12 residues. CDR3 residues: CASTKLTGELFF. CDR3 DNA: TGTGCCTCCACGAAGCTCACCGGGGAGCTGTTTTTT.

The V and J genes are TRBV5-1 and TRBJ1-2, with 7 bases aligning to TRBD1. This CDR3 contains 16 residues. Looked up from germline, CDR1 is SGHRS and CDR2 is YFSETQ. J gave up 6 bases and V 0 bases, and 11 bases lay outside the gene matches. The CDR3 DNA sequence: TGCGCCAGCAGCTTGGGGAAGGGGGCGCGGATAAATGGCTACACCTTC. Residues: CASSLGKGARINGYTF.

There are a few counts of this clone. This chain uses TRBV6-1 with TRBJ2-1; TRBD2 matches 10 bases. The CDR3 consists of 15 residues. Trimming removed 5 bases from V and 3 bases from J; junction bases left unmatched: 4. Germline CDR1 reads MNHNS; CDR2 reads SASEGT. CDR3 region: CASSPGTSDYNEQFF. The CDR3 DNA reads TGTGCCAGCAGTCCCGGGACTAGCGACTACAATGAGCAGTTCTTC.

The count of this clone is one. This chain uses TRBV6-5 with TRBJ2-7, with D unresolved. Deletions cut 0 bases from V and 0 bases from J, with 9 bases between. Germline CDR1 is MNHEY and CDR2 is SVGAGI. The CDR3 is made up of 15 amino acids. CDR3 protein: CASSYSLAASYEQYF. The CDR3 bases are TGTGCCAGCAGTTACTCACTGGCGGCCTCCTACGAGCAGTACTTC.

The chain has TRBV6-1 and TRBJ1-1, with D perhaps TRBD1 (5 bases). V was pared by 3 bases and J by 4 bases, with 9 bases between. This CDR3 has 13 amino acids. Germline V gene lookup returns CDR1 MNHNS and CDR2 SASEGT. The CDR3 coding sequence is TGTGCCAGCAGTGATGGGGCGTTCACTGAAGCTTTCTTT. Translation gives CASSDGAFTEAFF.

The rearrangement uses TRBV18 and TRBJ2-3; 8 bases are shared with TRBD1. The CDR3 is made up of 13 amino acids. Germline loops: CDR1 KGHSH, CDR2 LQKENI. After removal of 3 bases from V and 13 bases from J, the junction contained 9 bases not matched to a gene. CDR3 bases: TGTGCCAGCTCACCCCCGGGACAGGACCAGGAGTATTTT. Translating it yields CASSPPGQDQEYF.

This clone appeared a single time. The chain carries TRBV28 and TRBJ1-6; D perhaps matches TRBD1 (5 bases). The length of the CDR3 is 13 residues. Germline V gene lookup returns CDR1 MDHEN and CDR2 SYDVKM. With 8 bases removed from V and 9 bases from J, the gap between germline ends came to 14 bases. CDR3 DNA: TGTGCCAGCCGAGGCCACGGGGGTTCACCCCTCCACTTT. It yields the protein CASRGHGGSPLHF.

This chain uses TRBV11-1 with TRBJ1-2; TRBD1 matches 7 bases. Trimming took 5 bases from V and 4 from J; bases not matched to a gene: 16. The CDR3 runs to 17 residues. Per the germline V gene, CDR1 is SGHAT and CDR2 is FQDESV (reference sequence). The CDR3 coding sequence is TGTGCCAGCAGCAGGGACAGTATTTCTATGCGGAGCTATGGCTACACCTTC. It yields the protein CASSRDSISMRSYGYTF. Drawing the rest from reference TRBV11-1 and TRBJ1-2, the complete variable domain is EAEVAQSPRYKITEKSQAVAFWCDPISGHATLYWYRQILGQGPELLVQFQDESVVDDSQLPKDRFSAERLKGVDSTLKIQPAELGDSAMYLCASSRDSISMRSYGYTFGSGTRLTVV.

This clone showed up just a few times. For the CDR3, the DNA is TGTGCCAGCAGTTCGGATGGCTACACCTTC. Amino acid sequence: CASSSDGYTF. This chain links TRBV28 with TRBJ1-2; D gene uncertain. The CDR3 consists of 10 residues. Germline assignment: CDR1 MDHEN and CDR2 SYDVKM. Between the trimmed V and J ends, which lost 4 bases and 6 bases, there was a span of 3 bases.

V is TRBV27 and J is TRBJ1-6; TRBD1 might be the D (5 bases). V was cut by 2 bases and J by 0 bases, with 14 bases left in between. Germline assignment: CDR1 MNHEY and CDR2 SMNVEV (reference sequence). This CDR3 is built from 18 residues. CDR3: CASSLRQGLSSYNSPLHF. DNA for the CDR3: TGTGCCAGCAGTTTACGTCAGGGTTTAAGCTCCTATAATTCACCCCTCCACTTT.

This sequence joins TRBV30 and TRBJ1-2; D unclear. CDR3 size: 13 residues. The germline gives CDR1 GTSNPN, CDR2 SVGIG (reference sequence). Trimming took off 0 bases at V and 3 bases at J, with 8 bases between the two ends. The chain's CDR3 is CAWSVSLDYGYTF. The CDR3 DNA reads as TGTGCCTGGAGTGTGAGTCTTGACTATGGCTACACCTTC.

The chain recombines TRBV5-6 with TRBJ2-3; 9 bases are a match to TRBD2. In germline, CDR1 is SGHDT, CDR2 YYEEEE. V was clipped by 4 bases and J by 3 bases; unmatched bases: 3. The CDR3 covers 14 residues. In DNA form, the CDR3 reads TGTGCCAGCAGCCTAGCGGGGTTGACAGATACGCAGTATTTT. Protein: CASSLAGLTDTQYF.

V usage is TRBV5-1 and J usage is TRBJ2-2; 14 positions match TRBD2. V shed 4 bases and J 4 bases; nucleotides not matched to a gene: 12. The CDR3 totals 19 residues. The germline CDR1 and CDR2 sequences are SGHRS and YFSETQ. The CDR3 loop is CASSLPGTSGSWSTGELFF. As DNA, the CDR3 is TGCGCCAGCAGCCTGCCCGGGACTAGCGGGAGTTGGAGCACCGGGGAGCTGTTTTTT.

This clone has a handful of counts. V usage is TRBV4-1 and J usage is TRBJ1-1; perhaps TRBD1 as D (6 bases). Germline V gene data show CDR1 as MGHRA and CDR2 as YSYEKL. This CDR3 has 16 amino acids. V gave up 3 bases and J gave up 4 bases, with 18 bases separating them. The CDR3 coding sequence is TGCGCCAGCAGCCACCCCCTCGGGGGGCGGAGCACTGAAGCTTTCTTT. This sequence encodes CASSHPLGGRSTEAFF.

This rearrangement joins TRBV2 to TRBJ2-5, with D tentatively TRBD2 (6 bases). Germline lookup yields CDR1 SNHLY and CDR2 FYNNEI. The V end lost 0 bases, the J end lost 4 bases, and 12 bases lay between the germline ends. CDR3 length equals 15 residues. The CDR3 sequence is CASSEAAASVETQYF. DNA for the CDR3: TGTGCCAGCAGTGAAGCTGCGGCTAGCGTAGAGACCCAGTACTTC.

CDR3 coding DNA: TGTGCCAGTAGTATAGACGGGGGGACGAAATCCTACGAGCAGTACTTC. Amino acid sequence: CASSIDGGTKSYEQYF. This chain links TRBV19 with TRBJ2-7; 7 bases are shared with TRBD2. Trimming took 0 bases from V and 1 from J; bases not matched to a gene: 6. Germline V gene sequence: CDR1 LNHDA, CDR2 SQIVND (reference sequence). This CDR3 contains 16 residues.

The chain combines TRBV19 with TRBJ2-6, with TRBD1 identical over 8 bases. CDR1 and CDR2 (germline): LNHDA, SQIVND (reference sequence). CDR3 size: 17 residues. V was pared by 3 bases and J by 0 bases, with 4 bases of the junction left unmatched. Here the CDR3 DNA reads TGTGCCAGTAGTATCGGGACAGGTCGCTCTGGGGCCAACGTCCTGACTTTC. Protein: CASSIGTGRSGANVLTF.

The chain is built from TRBV5-5 and TRBJ1-2; 8 positions match TRBD1. J lost 5 bases, V lost 0 bases, and 3 bases had no gene match. The CDR3 is 14 amino acids. CDR1 SGHKS and CDR2 YYEKEE come from the germline V gene (reference sequence). The CDR3 spells CASSLGTGRYGYTF. The CDR3 bases are TGTGCCAGCAGCTTGGGGACAGGGAGGTATGGCTACACCTTC.

The gene calls are TRBV28 and TRBJ1-6; no clear D. V lost 2 bases, J lost 0 bases, and 8 bases lay in between. This CDR3 region has 16 residues. CDR1 is MDHEN and CDR2 is SYDVKM in the germline V gene. CDR3 bases: TGTGCCAGCAGTTTAGACCGGAGCTCCTATAATTCACCCCTCCACTTT. Amino acids: CASSLDRSSYNSPLHF.

This clone was recorded once. The gene calls are TRBV5-1 and TRBJ2-5, with D possibly TRBD1 on 6 matching bases. The ends were cut back, 3 bases at V and 1 base at J, with 10 bases in the middle. Germline CDR1 is SGHRS and CDR2 is YFSETQ. CDR3 length equals 14 residues. This CDR3 reads CASSSDSIQETQYF. The CDR3 coding sequence is TGCGCCAGCAGCTCGGACAGCATCCAAGAGACCCAGTACTTC.

The genes are TRBV9 and TRBJ2-1; 9 nucleotides line up with TRBD1. CDR3 length equals 15 residues. The germline CDR1 and CDR2 sequences are SGDLS and YYNGEE. The V gene end was trimmed by 3 bases and the J gene end by 1 base; junction bases not matched to a gene: 2. The CDR3 loop is CASSGGQGSYNEQFF. DNA of the CDR3: TGTGCCAGCAGCGGGGGACAGGGATCCTACAATGAGCAGTTCTTC.

The chain carries TRBV7-6 and TRBJ2-7; TRBD2 matches at 11 bases. V lost 3 bases and J lost 3; bases outside the gene matches: 1. CDR1 and CDR2 (germline): SGHVS, FNYEAQ. This CDR3 has 14 residues. The CDR3 protein is CASSLTSGNYEQYF. In nucleotides, the CDR3 is TGTGCCAGCAGCTTGACTAGCGGGAACTACGAGCAGTACTTC.

This clone was observed a handful of times. This chain links TRBV7-8 with TRBJ1-5, with TRBD1 matching over 8 bases. Per the germline V gene, CDR1 is SGHVS and CDR2 is FQNEAQ. This CDR3 has 15 amino acids. Trimming took 5 bases from V and 4 from J; bases not matched to a gene: 7. CDR3 in amino acids: CASSLLNRGNQPQHF. The CDR3 nucleotides read TGTGCCAGCAGCCTACTGAACAGGGGGAATCAGCCCCAGCATTTT.

The V gene is TRBV25-1, the J gene TRBJ1-2, with D uncertain. The germline gives CDR1 MGHDK, CDR2 SYGVNS. With 1 base removed from V and 6 bases from J, the gap between germline ends came to 9 bases. The length of the CDR3 is 13 residues. The CDR3 DNA is TGTGCCAGCAGTGAATTTGGCACCCATGGCTACACCTTC. Translation gives CASSEFGTHGYTF.

This clone has only one observation. The chain carries TRBV4-2 and TRBJ1-1; 8 bases fit TRBD1. After removal of 2 bases from V and 8 bases from J, the junction contained 10 bases not matched to a gene. CDR1 is LGHNA, CDR2 YNFKEQ, per germline. The CDR3 has 15 amino acids. CDR3 sequence: CASSQLTPRQGEAFF. CDR3 in DNA: TGTGCCAGCAGCCAACTAACCCCGCGACAGGGGGAAGCTTTCTTT.

The V gene is TRBV7-9, the J gene TRBJ1-2; 10 nucleotides line up with TRBD1. The CDR3 spans 14 residues. Per the germline V gene, CDR1 is SEHNR and CDR2 is FQNEAQ (reference sequence). The junction had 0 bases not matched to a gene; V was cut back by 1 base and J by 4 bases. The CDR3 reads CASSLGQGAYGYTF. CDR3 nucleotides: TGTGCCAGCAGCTTAGGACAGGGGGCCTATGGCTACACCTTC. Together with reference TRBV7-9 and TRBJ1-2, the CDR3 gives the full variable domain: DTGVSQNPRHKITKRGQNVTFRCDPISEHNRLYWYRQTLGQGPEFLTYFQNEAQLEKSRLLSDRFSAERPKGSFSTLEIQRTEQGDSAMYLCASSLGQGAYGYTFGSGTRLTVV.

The CDR3: CASSLDRSYEQYF. The DNA for the CDR3 is TGTGCCAGCAGCTTAGACAGATCCTACGAGCAGTACTTC. The chain joins TRBV5-6 to TRBJ2-7, with TRBD1 as a possible D gene (5 bases). V dropped 2 bases and J dropped 1 base, with 7 bases sitting between them. The CDR3 runs to 13 residues. Germline V gene data show CDR1 as SGHDT and CDR2 as YYEEEE.

This clone has more than one count but fewer than ten. V and J are TRBV7-2 and TRBJ1-1, with a tentative D call TRBD1 (5 bases). The CDR3 totals 14 residues. In germline, CDR1 is SGHTA, CDR2 FQGNSA. Trimming cost V 5 bases and J 6 bases, with 16 bases left between them. The CDR3 protein is CASSLGAKLSEAFF. CDR3 coding DNA: TGTGCCAGCAGCCTTGGGGCAAAATTATCTGAAGCTTTCTTT.

The V call is TRBV9, the J call TRBJ1-1, with a tentative D call TRBD1 (6 bases). Trimming removed 0 bases from V and 1 base from J, with 22 bases in between. The CDR3 has 19 amino acids. CDR1 SGDLS and CDR2 YYNGEE come from the germline V gene. The CDR3 spells CASSVGGGRVESKNTEAFF. CDR3 sequence (DNA): TGTGCCAGCAGCGTAGGGGGGGGCAGGGTCGAGTCTAAGAACACTGAAGCTTTCTTT. The full variable domain, completed using reference TRBV9 and TRBJ1-1, is DSGVTQTPKHLITATGQRVTLRCSPRSGDLSVYWYQQSLDQGLQFLIQYYNGEERAKGNILERFSAQQFPDLHSELNLSSLELGDSALYFCASSVGGGRVESKNTEAFFGQGTRLTVV.

For this clone: The junction does not match germline at one end; this may be a read error. This rearrangement joins TRBV28 to TRBJ1-1; D gene unclear. The germline gives CDR1 MDHEN, CDR2 SYDVKM. The CDR3 loop spans 14 amino acids. The CDR3 nucleotides read TGTGCCAGCAGTTTATTAGGGAGGACTACTGAAGTTTTCTTT. Translating it yields CASSLLGRTTEVFF.